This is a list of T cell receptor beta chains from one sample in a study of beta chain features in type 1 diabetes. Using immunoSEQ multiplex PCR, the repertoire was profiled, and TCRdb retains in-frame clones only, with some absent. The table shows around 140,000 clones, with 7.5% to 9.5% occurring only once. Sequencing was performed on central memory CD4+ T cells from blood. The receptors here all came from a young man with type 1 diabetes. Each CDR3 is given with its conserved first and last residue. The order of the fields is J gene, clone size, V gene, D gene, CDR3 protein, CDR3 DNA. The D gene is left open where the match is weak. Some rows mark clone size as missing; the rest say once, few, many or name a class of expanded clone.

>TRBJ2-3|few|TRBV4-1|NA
CASSQRGSTDTQYF
TGCGCCAGCAGCCAACGGGGGAGCACAGATACGCAGTATTTT
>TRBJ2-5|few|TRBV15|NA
CATSNIGQMYQETQYF
TGTGCCACCAGCAACATAGGACAGATGTACCAAGAGACCCAGTACTTC
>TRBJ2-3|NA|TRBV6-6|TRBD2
CASSGLAGGTDTQYF
TGTGCCAGCAGTGGGCTAGCGGGGGGCACAGATACGCAGTATTTT
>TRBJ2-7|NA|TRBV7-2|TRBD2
CASSLRGGDEQYF
TGTGCCAGCAGCTTAAGGGGAGGGGACGAGCAGTACTTC
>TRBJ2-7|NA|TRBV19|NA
CASRKGQTYEQYF
TGTGCCAGTAGAAAAGGACAGACCTACGAGCAGTACTTC
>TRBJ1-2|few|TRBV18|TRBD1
CASSSWTGSGEHGYTF
TGTGCCAGCTCATCCTGGACAGGGAGTGGAGAGCATGGCTACACCTTC
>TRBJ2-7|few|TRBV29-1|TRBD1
CSVEDAWDSHEQYF
TGCAGCGTTGAAGATGCATGGGACAGTCACGAGCAGTACTTC
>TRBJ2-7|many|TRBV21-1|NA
CASSPGPGGQWNYEQYF
TGTGCCAGCAGCCCCGGCCCAGGGGGACAGTGGAACTACGAGCAGTACTTC
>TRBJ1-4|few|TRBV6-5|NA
CASSYGGGRREKLFF
TGTGCCAGCAGTTACGGTGGAGGGAGGCGCGAAAAACTGTTTTTT
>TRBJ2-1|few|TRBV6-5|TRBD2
CASIPAGGRNEQFF
TGTGCCAGCATTCCGGCGGGGGGGCGAAATGAGCAGTTCTTC
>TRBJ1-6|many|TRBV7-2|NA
CASSHDRLRSPLHF
TGTGCCAGCAGCCATGACAGGTTGAGGTCACCCCTCCACTTT
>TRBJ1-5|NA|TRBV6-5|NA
CASSRQESQPQHF
TGTGCCAGCAGTAGACAGGAAAGTCAGCCCCAGCATTTT
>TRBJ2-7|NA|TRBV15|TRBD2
CATSGGDGYSYEQYF
TGTGCCACCAGCGGGGGGGACGGATACTCCTACGAGCAGTACTTC
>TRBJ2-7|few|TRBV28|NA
CASSLQGISYEQYF
TGTGCCAGCAGTTTACAGGGAATCTCCTACGAGCAGTACTTC
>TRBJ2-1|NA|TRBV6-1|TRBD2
CASSKAGSSYNEQFF
TGTGCCAGCAGTAAAGCGGGGAGCTCCTACAATGAGCAGTTCTTC
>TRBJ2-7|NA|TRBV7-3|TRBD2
CASTGLAGALGEQYF
TGTGCCAGCACGGGACTAGCGGGGGCTCTTGGGGAGCAGTACTTC
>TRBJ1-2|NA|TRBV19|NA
CASSMDRYGYTF
TGTGCCAGTAGTATGGACAGATATGGCTACACCTTC
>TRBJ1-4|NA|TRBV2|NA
CASRRQGEKLFF
TGTGCCAGCCGGCGGCAGGGCGAAAAACTGTTTTTT
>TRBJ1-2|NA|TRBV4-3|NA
CASSQDSSYGYTF
TGCGCCAGCAGCCAGGACAGCAGTTATGGCTACACCTTC
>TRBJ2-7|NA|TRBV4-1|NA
CASSPLRGGSGGIGNEQYF
TGCGCCAGCAGCCCGCTAAGAGGTGGATCGGGGGGCATCGGGAACGAGCAGTACTTC
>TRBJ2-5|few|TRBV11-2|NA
CASRRYQETQYF
TGTGCCAGCCGTCGGTACCAAGAGACCCAGTACTTC
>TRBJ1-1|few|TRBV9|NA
CASSPRIEDTEAFF
TGTGCCAGCAGCCCCCGAATCGAGGACACTGAAGCTTTCTTT
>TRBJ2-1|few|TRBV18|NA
CASSPGALYNEQFF
TGTGCCAGCTCACCGGGGGCACTCTACAATGAGCAGTTCTTC
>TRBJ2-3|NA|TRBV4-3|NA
CASGEYSTDTQYF
TGCGCCAGCGGAGAATATTCCACAGATACGCAGTATTTT
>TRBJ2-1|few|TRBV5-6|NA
CASSLVAGYNEQFF
TGTGCCAGCAGCTTGGTTGCCGGCTACAATGAGCAGTTCTTC
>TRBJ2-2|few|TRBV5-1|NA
CASSSRGAGELFF
TGCGCCAGCAGCTCCAGGGGGGCCGGGGAGCTGTTTTTT
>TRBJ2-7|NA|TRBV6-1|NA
CASSRTVYEQYF
TGTGCCAGCAGCCGGACTGTTTACGAGCAGTACTTC